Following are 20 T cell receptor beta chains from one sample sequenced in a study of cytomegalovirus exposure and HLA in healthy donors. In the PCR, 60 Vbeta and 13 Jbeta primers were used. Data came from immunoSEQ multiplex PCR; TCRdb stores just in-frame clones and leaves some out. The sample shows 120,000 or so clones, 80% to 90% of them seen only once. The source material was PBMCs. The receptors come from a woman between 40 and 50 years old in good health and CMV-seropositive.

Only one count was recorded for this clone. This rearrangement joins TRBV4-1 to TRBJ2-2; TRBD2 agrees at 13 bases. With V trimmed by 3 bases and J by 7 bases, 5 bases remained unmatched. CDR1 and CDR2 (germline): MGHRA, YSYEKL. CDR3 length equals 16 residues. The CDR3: CASSQRLAGGVGELFF. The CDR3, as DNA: TGCGCCAGCAGCCAGAGACTAGCGGGAGGCGTCGGGGAGCTGTTTTTT.

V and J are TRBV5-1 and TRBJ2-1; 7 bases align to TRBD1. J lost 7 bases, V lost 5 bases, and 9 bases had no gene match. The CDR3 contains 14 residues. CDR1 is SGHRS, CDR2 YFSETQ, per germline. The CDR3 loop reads CASSYGTERNEQFF. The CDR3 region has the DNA TGCGCCAGCAGTTATGGGACAGAAAGAAATGAGCAGTTCTTC.

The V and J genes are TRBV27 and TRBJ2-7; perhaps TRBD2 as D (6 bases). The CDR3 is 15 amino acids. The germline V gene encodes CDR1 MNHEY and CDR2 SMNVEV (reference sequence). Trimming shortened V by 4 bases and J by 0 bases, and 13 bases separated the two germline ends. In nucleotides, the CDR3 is TGTGCCAGCAGTTACCGGGACTCAAGCTCCTACGAGCAGTACTTC. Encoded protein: CASSYRDSSSYEQYF.

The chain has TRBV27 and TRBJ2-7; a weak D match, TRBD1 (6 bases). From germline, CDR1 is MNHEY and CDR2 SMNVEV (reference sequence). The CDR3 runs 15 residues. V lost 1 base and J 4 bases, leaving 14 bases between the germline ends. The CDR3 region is CASSLFTGRLYEQYF. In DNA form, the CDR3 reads TGTGCCAGCAGTTTATTTACAGGGAGATTGTACGAGCAGTACTTC.

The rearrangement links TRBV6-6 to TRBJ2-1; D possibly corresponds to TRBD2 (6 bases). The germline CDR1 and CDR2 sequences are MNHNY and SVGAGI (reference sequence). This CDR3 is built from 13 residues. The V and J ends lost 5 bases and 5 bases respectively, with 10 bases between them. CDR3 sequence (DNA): TGTGCCAGCAGTCAGGACTACAACAATGAGCAGTTCTTC. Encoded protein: CASSQDYNNEQFF.

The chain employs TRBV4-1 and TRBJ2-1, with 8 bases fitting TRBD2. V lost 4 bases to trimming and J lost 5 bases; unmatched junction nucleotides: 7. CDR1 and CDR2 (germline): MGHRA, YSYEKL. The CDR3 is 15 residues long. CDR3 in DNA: TGCGCCAGCAGCCCACTAGCGGATTTTGACAATGAGCAGTTCTTC. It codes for CASSPLADFDNEQFF.

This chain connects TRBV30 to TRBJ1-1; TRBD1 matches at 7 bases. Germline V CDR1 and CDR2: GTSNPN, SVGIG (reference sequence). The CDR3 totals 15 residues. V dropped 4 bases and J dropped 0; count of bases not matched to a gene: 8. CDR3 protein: CAWIGQVVLNTEAFF. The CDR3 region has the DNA TGTGCCTGGATCGGACAGGTCGTCTTGAACACTGAAGCTTTCTTT.

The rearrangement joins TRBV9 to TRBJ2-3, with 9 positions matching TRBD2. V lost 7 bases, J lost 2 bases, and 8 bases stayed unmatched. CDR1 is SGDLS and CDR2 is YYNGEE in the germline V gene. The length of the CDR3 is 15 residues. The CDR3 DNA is TGTGCCAGCCAGGGGACTAGCTTGTCCACAGATACGCAGTATTTT. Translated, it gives CASQGTSLSTDTQYF.

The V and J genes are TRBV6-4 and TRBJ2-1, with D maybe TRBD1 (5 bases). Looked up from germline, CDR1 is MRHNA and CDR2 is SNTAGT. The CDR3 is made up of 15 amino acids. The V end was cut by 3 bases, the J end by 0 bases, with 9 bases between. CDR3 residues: CASSEGASSYNEQFF. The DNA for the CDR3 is TGTGCCAGCAGTGAAGGGGCGAGCTCCTACAATGAGCAGTTCTTC.

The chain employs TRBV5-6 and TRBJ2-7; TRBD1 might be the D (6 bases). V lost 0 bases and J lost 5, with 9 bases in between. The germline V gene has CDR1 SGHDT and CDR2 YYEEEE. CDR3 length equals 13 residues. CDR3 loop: CASSLDRVDEQYF. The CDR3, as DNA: TGTGCCAGCAGCTTGGACAGGGTCGACGAGCAGTACTTC.

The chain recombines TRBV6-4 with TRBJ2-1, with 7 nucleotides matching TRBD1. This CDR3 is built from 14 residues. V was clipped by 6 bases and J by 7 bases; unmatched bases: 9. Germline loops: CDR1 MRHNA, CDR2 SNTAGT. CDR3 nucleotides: TGTGCCAGCAGCCCCAAAACAGGGGCGAATGAGCAGTTCTTC. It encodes CASSPKTGANEQFF.

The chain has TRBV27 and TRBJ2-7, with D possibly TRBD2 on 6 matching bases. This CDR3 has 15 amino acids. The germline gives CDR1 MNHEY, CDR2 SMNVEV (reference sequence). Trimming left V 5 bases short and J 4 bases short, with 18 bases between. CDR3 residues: CASSVRRGGTYEQYF. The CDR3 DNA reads TGTGCCAGCAGTGTCCGTCGGGGCGGGACTTACGAGCAGTACTTC.

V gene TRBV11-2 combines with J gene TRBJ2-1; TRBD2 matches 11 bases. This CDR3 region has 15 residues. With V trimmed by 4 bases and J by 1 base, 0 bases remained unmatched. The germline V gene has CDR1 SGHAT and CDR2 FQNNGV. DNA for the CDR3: TGTGCCAGCAGCTCTAGCGGGGGGTCCTACAATGAGCAGTTCTTC. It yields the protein CASSSSGGSYNEQFF.

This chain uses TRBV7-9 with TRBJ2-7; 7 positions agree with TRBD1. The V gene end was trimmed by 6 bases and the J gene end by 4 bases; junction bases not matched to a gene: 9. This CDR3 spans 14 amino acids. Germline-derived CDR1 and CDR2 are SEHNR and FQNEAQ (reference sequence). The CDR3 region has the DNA TGTGCCAGCAGTTCCAGGGGGTCGACGTACGAGCAGTACTTC. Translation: CASSSRGSTYEQYF.

This chain's CDR3 is CASSSQGWRGNTIYF. In DNA, the CDR3 is TGTGCCAGCAGCTCACAGGGGTGGCGCGGAAACACCATATATTTT. The chain carries TRBV7-9 and TRBJ1-3, with 7 nucleotides matching TRBD1. V gave up 4 bases and J gave up 4 bases; unmatched junction bases: 7. From germline, CDR1 is SEHNR and CDR2 FQNEAQ (reference sequence). The CDR3 totals 15 residues.

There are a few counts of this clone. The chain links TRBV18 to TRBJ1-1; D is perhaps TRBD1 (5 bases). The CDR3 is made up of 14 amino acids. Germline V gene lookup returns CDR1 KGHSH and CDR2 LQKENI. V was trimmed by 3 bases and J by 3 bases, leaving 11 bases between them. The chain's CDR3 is CASSPFDSYTEAFF. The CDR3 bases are TGTGCCAGCTCACCTTTCGACAGCTACACTGAAGCTTTCTTT.

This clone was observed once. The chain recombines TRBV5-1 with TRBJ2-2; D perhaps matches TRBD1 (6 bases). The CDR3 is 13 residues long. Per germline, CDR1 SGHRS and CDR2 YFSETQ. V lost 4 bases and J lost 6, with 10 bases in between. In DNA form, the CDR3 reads TGCGCCAGCAGCGGGGGCGGTTCCGGGGAGCTGTTTTTT. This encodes CASSGGGSGELFF. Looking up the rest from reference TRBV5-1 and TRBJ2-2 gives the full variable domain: KAGVTQTPRYLIKTRGQQVTLSCSPISGHRSVSWYQQTPGQGLQFLFEYFSETQRNKGNFPGRFSGRQFSNSRSEMNVSTLELGDSALYLCASSGGGSGELFFGEGSRLTVL.

The DNA of the CDR3 is TGTGCCAGCTCACCACTCTCGACAGATTCCTACGAGCAGTACTTC. Its translation: CASSPLSTDSYEQYF. The genes are TRBV18 and TRBJ2-7, with D maybe TRBD1 (5 bases). The V gene's germline CDR1 is KGHSH and CDR2 LQKENI. V shed 1 base and J shed 1 base, with 11 bases lying between them. This CDR3 contains 15 residues.

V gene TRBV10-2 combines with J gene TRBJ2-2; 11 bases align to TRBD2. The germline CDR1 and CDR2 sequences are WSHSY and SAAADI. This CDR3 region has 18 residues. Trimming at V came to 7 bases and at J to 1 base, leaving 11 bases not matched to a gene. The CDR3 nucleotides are TGCGCCAGCATCGATTCGGTAGGACTAGCGGGGAACACCGGGGAGCTGTTTTTT. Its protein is CASIDSVGLAGNTGELFF.

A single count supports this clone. In DNA, the CDR3 is TGCAGCGGGAGCTGGAACACAGATACGCAGTATTTT. It yields the protein CSGSWNTDTQYF. The V call is TRBV29-1, the J call TRBJ2-3; no reliable D call. Per germline, CDR1 SQVTM and CDR2 ANQGSEA. The V and J ends lost 7 bases and 2 bases respectively, with 10 bases between them. The CDR3 contains 12 residues.